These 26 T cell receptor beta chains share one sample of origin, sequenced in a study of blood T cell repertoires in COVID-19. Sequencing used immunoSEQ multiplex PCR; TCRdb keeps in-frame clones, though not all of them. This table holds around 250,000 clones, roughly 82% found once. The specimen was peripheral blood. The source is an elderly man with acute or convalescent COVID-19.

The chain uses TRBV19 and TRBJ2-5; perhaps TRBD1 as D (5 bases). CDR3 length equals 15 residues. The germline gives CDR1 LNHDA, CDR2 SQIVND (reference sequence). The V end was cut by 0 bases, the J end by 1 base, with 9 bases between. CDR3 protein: CASSIDAGLQETQYF. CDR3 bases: TGTGCCAGTAGTATAGATGCAGGGCTCCAAGAGACCCAGTACTTC.

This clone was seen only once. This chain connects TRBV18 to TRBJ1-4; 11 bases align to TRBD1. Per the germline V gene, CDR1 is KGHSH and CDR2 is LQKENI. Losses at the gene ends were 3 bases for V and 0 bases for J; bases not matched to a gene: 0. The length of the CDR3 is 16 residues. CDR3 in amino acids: CASSPGQGATNEKLFF. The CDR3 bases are TGTGCCAGCTCACCGGGACAGGGGGCAACTAATGAAAAACTGTTTTTT.

This CDR3 is CASSTTGRNQPQHF. In DNA form, the CDR3 reads TGTGCCAGCAGTACGACAGGGCGGAATCAGCCCCAGCATTTT. The V call is TRBV2, the J call TRBJ1-5; 7 bases agree with TRBD1. After removal of 5 bases from V and 4 bases from J, the junction contained 5 bases not matched to a gene. CDR3 size: 14 residues. Germline V lookup: CDR1 SNHLY, CDR2 FYNNEI.

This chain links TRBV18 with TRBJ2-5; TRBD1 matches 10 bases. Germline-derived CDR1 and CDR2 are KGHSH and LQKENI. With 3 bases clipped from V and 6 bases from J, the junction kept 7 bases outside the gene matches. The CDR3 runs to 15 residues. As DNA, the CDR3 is TGTGCCAGCTCACCGAGGACAGGGGGAGGACAGACCCAGTACTTC. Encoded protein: CASSPRTGGGQTQYF. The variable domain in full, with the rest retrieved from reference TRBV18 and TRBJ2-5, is NAGVMQNPRHLVRRRGQEARLRCSPMKGHSHVYWYRQLPEEGLKFMVYLQKENIIDESGMPKERFSAEFPKEGPSILRIQQVVRGDSAAYFCASSPRTGGGQTQYFGPGTRLLVL.

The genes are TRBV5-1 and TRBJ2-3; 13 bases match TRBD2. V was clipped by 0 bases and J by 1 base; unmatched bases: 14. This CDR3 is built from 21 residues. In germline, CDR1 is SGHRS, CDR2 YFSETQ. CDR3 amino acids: CASSLDGPTSGGLFRTDTQYF. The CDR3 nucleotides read TGCGCCAGCAGCTTGGACGGACCGACTAGCGGGGGGCTCTTCCGCACAGATACGCAGTATTTT. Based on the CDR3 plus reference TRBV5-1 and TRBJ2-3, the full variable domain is KAGVTQTPRYLIKTRGQQVTLSCSPISGHRSVSWYQQTPGQGLQFLFEYFSETQRNKGNFPGRFSGRQFSNSRSEMNVSTLELGDSALYLCASSLDGPTSGGLFRTDTQYFGPGTRLTVL.

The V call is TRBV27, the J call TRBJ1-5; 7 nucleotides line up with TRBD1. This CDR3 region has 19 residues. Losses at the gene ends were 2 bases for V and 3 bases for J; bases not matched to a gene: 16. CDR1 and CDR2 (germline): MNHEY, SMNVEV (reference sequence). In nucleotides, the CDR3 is TGTGCCAGCAGTTTAAGGCCCCCCAACAGGGGAGTGTTCAATCAGCCCCAGCATTTT. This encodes CASSLRPPNRGVFNQPQHF.

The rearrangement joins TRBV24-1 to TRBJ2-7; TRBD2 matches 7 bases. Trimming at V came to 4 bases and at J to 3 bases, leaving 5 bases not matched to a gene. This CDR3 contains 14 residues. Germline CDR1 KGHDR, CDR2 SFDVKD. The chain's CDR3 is CATSEGGSLYEQYF. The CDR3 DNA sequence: TGTGCCACCAGTGAGGGAGGGAGTCTCTACGAGCAGTACTTC.

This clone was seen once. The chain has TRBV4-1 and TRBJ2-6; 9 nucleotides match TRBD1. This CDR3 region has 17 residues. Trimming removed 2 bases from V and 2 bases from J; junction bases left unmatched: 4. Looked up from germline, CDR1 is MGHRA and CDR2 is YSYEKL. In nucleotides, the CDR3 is TGCGCCAGCAGCCAACCGGGACAGGGCCCTGGGGCCAACGTCCTGACTTTC. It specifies CASSQPGQGPGANVLTF.

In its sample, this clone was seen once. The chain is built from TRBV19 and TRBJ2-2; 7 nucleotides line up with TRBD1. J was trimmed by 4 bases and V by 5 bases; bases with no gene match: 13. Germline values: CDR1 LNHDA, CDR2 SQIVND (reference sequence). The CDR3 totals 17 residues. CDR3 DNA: TGTGCCAGTAGTCTTAGGACAGGCAGGGGAGCCACCGGGGAGCTGTTTTTT. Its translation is CASSLRTGRGATGELFF.

The CDR3 is CASSSSTGELFF. The CDR3 coding sequence is TGTGCCAGCAGCTCCTCGACCGGGGAGCTGTTTTTT. The rearrangement uses TRBV7-2 and TRBJ2-2; D is uncertain. This CDR3 spans 12 amino acids. Trimming pared 4 bases from V and 5 bases from J, leaving 5 bases between. Germline-derived CDR1 and CDR2 are SGHTA and FQGNSA.

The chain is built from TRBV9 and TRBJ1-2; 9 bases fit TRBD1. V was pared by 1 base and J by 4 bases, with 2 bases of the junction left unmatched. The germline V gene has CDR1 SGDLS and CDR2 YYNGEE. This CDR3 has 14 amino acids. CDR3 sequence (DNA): TGTGCCAGCAGCGTAACAGGGGGCAGCTATGGCTACACCTTC. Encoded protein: CASSVTGGSYGYTF.

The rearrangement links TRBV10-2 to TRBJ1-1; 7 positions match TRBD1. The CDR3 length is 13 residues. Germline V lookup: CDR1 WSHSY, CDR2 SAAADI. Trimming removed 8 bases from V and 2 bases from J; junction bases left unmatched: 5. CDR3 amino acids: CASGWDRNTEAFF. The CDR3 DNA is TGCGCCAGCGGTTGGGACAGAAACACTGAAGCTTTCTTT.

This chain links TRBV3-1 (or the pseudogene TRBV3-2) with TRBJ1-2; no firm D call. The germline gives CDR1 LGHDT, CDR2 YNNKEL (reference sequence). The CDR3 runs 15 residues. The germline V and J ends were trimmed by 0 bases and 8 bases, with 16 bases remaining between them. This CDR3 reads CASSQDPGGVEGYTF. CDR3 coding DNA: TGTGCCAGCAGCCAAGATCCCGGCGGTGTAGAAGGCTACACCTTC.

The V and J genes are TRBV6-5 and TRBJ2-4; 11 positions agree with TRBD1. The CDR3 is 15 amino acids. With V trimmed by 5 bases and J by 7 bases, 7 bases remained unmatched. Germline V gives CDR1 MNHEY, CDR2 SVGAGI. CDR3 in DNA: TGTGCCAGCAGTCCCAGCCGGGACAGGGGGAACATTCAGTACTTC. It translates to CASSPSRDRGNIQYF.

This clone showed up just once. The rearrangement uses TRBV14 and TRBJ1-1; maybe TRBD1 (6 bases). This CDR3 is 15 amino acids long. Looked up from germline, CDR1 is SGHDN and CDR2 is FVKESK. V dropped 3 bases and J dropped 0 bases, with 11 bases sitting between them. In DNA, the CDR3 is TGTGCCAGCAGCCACCTAACAGGGCTGAACACTGAAGCTTTCTTT. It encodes CASSHLTGLNTEAFF.

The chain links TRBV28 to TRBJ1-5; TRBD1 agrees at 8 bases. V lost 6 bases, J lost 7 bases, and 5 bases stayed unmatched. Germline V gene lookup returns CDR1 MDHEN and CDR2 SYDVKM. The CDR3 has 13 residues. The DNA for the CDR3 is TGTGCCAGCAGCCAGACAGGGGTGCAGCCCCAGCATTTT. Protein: CASSQTGVQPQHF.

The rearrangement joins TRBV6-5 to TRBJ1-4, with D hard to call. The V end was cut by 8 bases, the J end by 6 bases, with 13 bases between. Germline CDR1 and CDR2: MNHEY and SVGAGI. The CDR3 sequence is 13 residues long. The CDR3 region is CASGRFLDEKLFF. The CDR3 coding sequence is TGTGCCAGCGGTCGGTTTTTGGATGAAAAACTGTTTTTT.

In nucleotides, the CDR3 is TGTGCCAGCCGACCTGGGGACAGCTCCTACGAGCAGTACTTC. Translated, it gives CASRPGDSSYEQYF. This rearrangement joins TRBV27 to TRBJ2-7; 7 nucleotides match TRBD1. Germline V gene lookup returns CDR1 MNHEY and CDR2 SMNVEV (reference sequence). The V gene end was trimmed by 8 bases and the J gene end by 0 bases; junction bases not matched to a gene: 7. The CDR3 loop spans 14 amino acids.

The CDR3 bases are TGCGCCAGCAGTCGGGCCGGGGGGACTGAAGCTTTCTTT. Its protein is CASSRAGGTEAFF. This rearrangement joins TRBV10-1 to TRBJ1-1, with D perhaps matching TRBD1 (5 bases). The CDR3 totals 13 residues. Germline V gene data show CDR1 as WNHNN and CDR2 as SYGVQD (reference sequence). Trimming shortened V by 5 bases and J by 5 bases, and 12 bases separated the two germline ends.

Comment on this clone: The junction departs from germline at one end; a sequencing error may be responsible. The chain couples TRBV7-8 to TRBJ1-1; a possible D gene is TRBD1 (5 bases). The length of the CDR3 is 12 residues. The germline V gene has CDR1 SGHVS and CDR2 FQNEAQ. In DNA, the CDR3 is TGTGCCAGCAACTTAGGGACTGGTGAAGCTTTCTTT. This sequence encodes CASNLGTGEAFF.

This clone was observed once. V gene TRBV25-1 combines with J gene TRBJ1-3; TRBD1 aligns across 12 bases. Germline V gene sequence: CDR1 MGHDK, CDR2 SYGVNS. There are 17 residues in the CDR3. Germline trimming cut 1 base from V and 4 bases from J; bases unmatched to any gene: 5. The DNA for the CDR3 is TGTGCCAGCAGTGAATGGGGGACAGGGGGCATAGGAAACACCATATATTTT. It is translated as CASSEWGTGGIGNTIYF.

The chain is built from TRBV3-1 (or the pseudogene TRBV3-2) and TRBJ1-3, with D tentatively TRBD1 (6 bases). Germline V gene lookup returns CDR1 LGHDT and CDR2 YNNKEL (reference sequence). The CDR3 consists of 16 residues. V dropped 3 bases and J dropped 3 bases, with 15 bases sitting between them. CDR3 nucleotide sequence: TGTGCCAGCAGCCATTTCAAGGACAGAGATGGAAACACCATATATTTT. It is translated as CASSHFKDRDGNTIYF.

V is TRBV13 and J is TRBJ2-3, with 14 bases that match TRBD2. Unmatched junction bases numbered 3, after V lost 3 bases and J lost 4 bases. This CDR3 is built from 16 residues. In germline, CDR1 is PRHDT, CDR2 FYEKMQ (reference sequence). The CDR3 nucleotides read TGTGCCAGCAGCTTTAGGGGACTAGCGGGAGCAGATACGCAGTATTTT. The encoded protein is CASSFRGLAGADTQYF.

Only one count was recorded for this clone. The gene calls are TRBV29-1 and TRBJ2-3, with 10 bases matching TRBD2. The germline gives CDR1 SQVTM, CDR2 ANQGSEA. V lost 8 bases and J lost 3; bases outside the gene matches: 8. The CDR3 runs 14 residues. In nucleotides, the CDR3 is TGCAGCCATTCGACTAGCGGGCGAACAGATACGCAGTATTTT. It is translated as CSHSTSGRTDTQYF.

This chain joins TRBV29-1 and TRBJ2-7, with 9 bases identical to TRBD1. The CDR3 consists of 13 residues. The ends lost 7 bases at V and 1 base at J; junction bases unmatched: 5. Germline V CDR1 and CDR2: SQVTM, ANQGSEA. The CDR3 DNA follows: TGCAGCGGTAAGACAGGGGGATCCTACGAGCAGTACTTC. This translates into CSGKTGGSYEQYF.

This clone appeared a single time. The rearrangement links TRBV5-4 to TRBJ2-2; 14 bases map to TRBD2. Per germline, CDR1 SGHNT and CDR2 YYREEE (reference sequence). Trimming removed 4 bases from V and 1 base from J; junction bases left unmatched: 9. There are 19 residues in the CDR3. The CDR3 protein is CASSPPGLAGVLNTGELFF. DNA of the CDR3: TGTGCCAGCAGCCCTCCGGGACTAGCGGGAGTTCTGAACACCGGGGAGCTGTTTTTT.